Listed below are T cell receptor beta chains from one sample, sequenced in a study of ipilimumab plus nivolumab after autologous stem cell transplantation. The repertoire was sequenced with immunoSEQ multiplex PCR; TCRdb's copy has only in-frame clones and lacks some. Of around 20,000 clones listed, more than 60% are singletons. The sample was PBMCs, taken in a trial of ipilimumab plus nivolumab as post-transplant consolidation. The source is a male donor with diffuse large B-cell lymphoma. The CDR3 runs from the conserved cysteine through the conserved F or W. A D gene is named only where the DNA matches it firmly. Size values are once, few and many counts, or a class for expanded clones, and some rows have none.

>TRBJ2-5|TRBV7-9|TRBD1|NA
TGTGCCAGCAGCCTGGGGACAGGGGGATGGGAAGAGACCCAGTACTTC
CASSLGTGGWEETQYF
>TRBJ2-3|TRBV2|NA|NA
TGTGCCAGCAGACAGGGCCGCACAGATACGCAGTATTTT
CASRQGRTDTQYF
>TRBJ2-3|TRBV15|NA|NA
TGTGCCACCAGCATCTTAGCGAACACAGATACGCAGTATTTT
CATSILANTDTQYF
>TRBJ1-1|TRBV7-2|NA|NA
TGTGCCAGCAGCTTAGTCTTAGGCACTGAAGCTTTCTTT
CASSLVLGTEAFF
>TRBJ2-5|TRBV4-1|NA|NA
TGCGCCAGCAGCCAAGAACCCTGGCAGGGGGGAGAGACCCAGTACTTC
CASSQEPWQGGETQYF
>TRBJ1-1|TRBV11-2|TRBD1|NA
TGTGCCAGCAGCTTATTAGGGTTGGGAACAGGGGGTACCAACACTGAAGCTTTCTTT
CASSLLGLGTGGTNTEAFF
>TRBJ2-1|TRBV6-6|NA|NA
TGTGCCAGCAGTGCCCTTGCGGCGGGGTCCTACAATGAGCAGTTCTTC
CASSALAAGSYNEQFF
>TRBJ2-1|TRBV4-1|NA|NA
TGCGCCAGCAGCCACTACAGGGACAATGAGCAGTTCTTC
CASSHYRDNEQFF
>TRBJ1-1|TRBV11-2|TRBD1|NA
TGTGCCAGCAGCCCCCAGGGACAGTTGAACACTGAAGCTTTCTTT
CASSPQGQLNTEAFF
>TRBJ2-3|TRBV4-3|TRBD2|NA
TGCGCCAGCAGCCAAGATTTTGGAGCGGGGGAAAGGGCAGATACGCAGTATTTT
CASSQDFGAGERADTQYF
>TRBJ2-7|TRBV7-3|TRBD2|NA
TGTGCCAGCAGCCATTCAGCGGGGGGCTACGAGCAGTACTTC
CASSHSAGGYEQYF
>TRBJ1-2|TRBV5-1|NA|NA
TGCGCCAGCAGCCCGGCGGGTAGCACGAGGGCCTATGGCTACACCTTC
CASSPAGSTRAYGYTF
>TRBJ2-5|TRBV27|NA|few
TGTGCCAGCAGGTCGTCCCGGGGCTGGCAAGAGACCCAGTACTTC
CASRSSRGWQETQYF
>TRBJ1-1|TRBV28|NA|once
TGTGCCAGCAGACCCCCGACCACTGAAGCTTTCTTT
CASRPPTTEAFF
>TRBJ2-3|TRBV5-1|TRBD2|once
TGCGCCAGCAGCTTAAACCCGGGACTAGGGTCCCCAGATACGCAGTATTTT
CASSLNPGLGSPDTQYF
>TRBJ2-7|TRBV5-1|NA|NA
TGCGCCAGCAGCTTATGGACTTTCTCCTACGAGCAGTACTTC
CASSLWTFSYEQYF
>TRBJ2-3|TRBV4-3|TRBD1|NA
TGCGCCAGCAGCCACGACAGGGGGTCAGATACGCAGTATTTT
CASSHDRGSDTQYF
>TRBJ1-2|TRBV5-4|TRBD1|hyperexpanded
TGTGCCAGCAGCGTAGACAGGGCGGGGATGGACTATGGCTACACCTTC
CASSVDRAGMDYGYTF
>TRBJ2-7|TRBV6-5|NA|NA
TGTGCCAGCAGGTCGACCTACGAGCAGTACTTC
CASRSTYEQYF
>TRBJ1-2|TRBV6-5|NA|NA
TGTGCCAGCAGTTACTTAACACCCGCTAGCAACTATGGCTACACCTTC
CASSYLTPASNYGYTF
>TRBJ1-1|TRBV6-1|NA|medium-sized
TGTGCCAGCAAGGAGGTGGCTGAAGCTTTCTTT
CASKEVAEAFF
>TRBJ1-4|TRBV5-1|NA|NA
TGCGCCAGCAGCGGGGGGGTGGCAACTAATGAAAAACTGTTTTTT
CASSGGVATNEKLFF
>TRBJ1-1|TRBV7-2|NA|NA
TGTGCCAGCTACGCCCTGGGGCTCCTGAACACTGAAGCTTTCTTT
CASYALGLLNTEAFF
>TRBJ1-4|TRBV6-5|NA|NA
TGTGCCAGCAGTTACGCCAGGGTGAATGAAAAACTGTTTTTT
CASSYARVNEKLFF
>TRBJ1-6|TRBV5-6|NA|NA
TGTGCCAGCAGCCCCCAGGGTGGGACAATAGGCTATAATTCACCCCTCCACTTT
CASSPQGGTIGYNSPLHF
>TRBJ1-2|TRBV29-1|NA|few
TGCAGCGTTGGGACCCCAGGAGGGCCTTATGGCTACACCTTC
CSVGTPGGPYGYTF
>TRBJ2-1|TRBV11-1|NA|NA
TGTGCCAGCAGCCAAGGGAGCTCCTACAATGAGCAGTTCTTC
CASSQGSSYNEQFF
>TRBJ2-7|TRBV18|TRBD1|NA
TGTGCCAGCTCACGAGGGACAGGGGTGAGCGAGCAGTACTTC
CASSRGTGVSEQYF
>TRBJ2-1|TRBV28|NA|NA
TGTGCCACCTTCCGGTACAATGAGCAGTTCTTC
CATFRYNEQFF
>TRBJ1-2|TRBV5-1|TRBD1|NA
TGCGCCAGCAGCACACTGGACAGGCCCGATGGCTACACCTTC
CASSTLDRPDGYTF
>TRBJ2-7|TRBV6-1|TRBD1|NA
TGTGCCACCAAAATTAGGACAGGGGGCGCCTACGAGCAGTACTTC
CATKIRTGGAYEQYF
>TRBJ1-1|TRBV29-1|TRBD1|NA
TGCAGCGCTATACCGACAGGGGGGAACACTGAAGCTTTCTTT
CSAIPTGGNTEAFF
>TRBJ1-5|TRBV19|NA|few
TGTGCCAGTAGGGGGCGCGGGGCCCAAGATCAGCCCCAGCATTTT
CASRGRGAQDQPQHF
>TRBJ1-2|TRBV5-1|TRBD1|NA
TGCGCCAGCAGCTTGGGGGCAGGGGGCAATCCTAACTATGGCTACACCTTC
CASSLGAGGNPNYGYTF
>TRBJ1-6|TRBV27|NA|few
TGTGCCAGCAGCTTAGGGTCTTATAATTCACCCCTCCACTTT
CASSLGSYNSPLHF
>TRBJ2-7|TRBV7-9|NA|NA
TGTGCCAGCAGCTTAGGTACGACCTACGAGCAGTACTTC
CASSLGTTYEQYF
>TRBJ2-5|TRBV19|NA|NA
TGTGCCAGTAACCGGGACGGCTACGAGCGAGAGACCCAGTACTTC
CASNRDGYERETQYF
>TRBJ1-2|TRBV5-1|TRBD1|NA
TGCGCCAGCAGCGCCGACAGGGGAGAGGCGCTGTCTAATGGCTACACCTTC
CASSADRGEALSNGYTF
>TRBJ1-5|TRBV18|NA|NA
TGTGCCAGCTCGGGGATGCCGAGCAATCAGCCCCAGCATTTT
CASSGMPSNQPQHF
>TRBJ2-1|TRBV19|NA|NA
TGTGCCACCGGAACAAGAAGCAATGAGCAGTTCTTC
CATGTRSNEQFF
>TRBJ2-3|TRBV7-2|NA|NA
TGTGCCAGCAGCTGGGTAGAAACCGAGGGAGATACGCAGTATTTT
CASSWVETEGDTQYF
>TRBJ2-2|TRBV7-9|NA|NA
TGTGCCAGCAGCTTAGGTCCCGGGAAAGAGGCCGGGGAGCTGTTTTTT
CASSLGPGKEAGELFF
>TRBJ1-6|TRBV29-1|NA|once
TGCAGCGTTGCCGGGAGCCTAGAGTCACCCCTCCACTTT
CSVAGSLESPLHF
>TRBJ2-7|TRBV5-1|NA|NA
TGCGCCAGCAGCTTGGCTCGCGAGCAGTACTTC
CASSLAREQYF
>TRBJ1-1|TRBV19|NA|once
TGTGCCAGTCGGGACATCCTGGGGATAACTGAAGCTTTCTTT
CASRDILGITEAFF
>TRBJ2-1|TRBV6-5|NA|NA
TGTGCCAGCAGAGAAACCCCCCGGTACAATGGGCAGTTCTTC
CASRETPRYNGQFF
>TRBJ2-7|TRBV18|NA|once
TGTGCCAGCTCACCATGGGACCACACCGGCGAGCAGTACTTC
CASSPWDHTGEQYF
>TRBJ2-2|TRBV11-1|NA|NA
TGTGCCAGCAGGCTAGGGACTGGGAACACCGGGGAGCTGTTTTTT
CASRLGTGNTGELFF
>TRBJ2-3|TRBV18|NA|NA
TGTGCCAGCTCACCACCGAGCGCAGATACGCAGTATTTT
CASSPPSADTQYF
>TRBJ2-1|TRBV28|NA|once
TGTGCCAGCAGTACTACTGGTGGTGAGCAGTTCTTC
CASSTTGGEQFF
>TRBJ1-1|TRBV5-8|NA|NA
TGTGCCAGCAGCTTGGAGGGGGGACCAAAGATAGAAGCTTTCTTT
CASSLEGGPKIEAFF
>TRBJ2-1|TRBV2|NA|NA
TGTGCCAGCAGTGGACAGGCCTACAATGAGCAGTTCTTC
CASSGQAYNEQFF
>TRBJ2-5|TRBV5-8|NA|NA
TGTGCCAGCAGCATCGGGACTCTGAAAGAGACCCAGTACTTC
CASSIGTLKETQYF
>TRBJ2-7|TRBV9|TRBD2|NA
TGTGCCAGCAGCCTTACTAGCGGGGCGGCCTACGAGCAGTACTTC
CASSLTSGAAYEQYF
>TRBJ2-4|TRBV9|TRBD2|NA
TGTGCCAGCAGCGAGGCGCTAGCGGGGGGGTACAGCAAAAACATTCAGTACTTC
CASSEALAGGYSKNIQYF